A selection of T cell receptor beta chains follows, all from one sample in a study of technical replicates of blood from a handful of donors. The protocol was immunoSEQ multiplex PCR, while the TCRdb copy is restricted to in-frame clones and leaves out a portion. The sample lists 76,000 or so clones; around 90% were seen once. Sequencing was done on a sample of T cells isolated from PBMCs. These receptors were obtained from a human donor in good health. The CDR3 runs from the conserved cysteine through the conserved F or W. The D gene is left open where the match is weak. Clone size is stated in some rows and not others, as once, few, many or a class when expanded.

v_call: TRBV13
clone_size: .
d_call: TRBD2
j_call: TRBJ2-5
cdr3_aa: CASSPWTSKETQYF
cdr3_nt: TGTGCCAGCAGCCCTTGGACTAGTAAAGAGACCCAGTACTTC

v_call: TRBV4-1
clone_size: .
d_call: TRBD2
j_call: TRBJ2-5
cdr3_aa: CASSRTTSGETQYF
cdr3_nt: TGCGCCAGCAGCCGAACGACTAGCGGGGAGACCCAGTACTTC

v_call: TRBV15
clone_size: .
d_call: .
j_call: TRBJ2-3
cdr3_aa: CATSTSPSTDTQYF
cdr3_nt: TGTGCCACCAGTACCAGTCCTAGCACAGATACGCAGTATTTT

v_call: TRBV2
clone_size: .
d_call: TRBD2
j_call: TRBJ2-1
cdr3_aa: CASRATELAQIYNEQFF
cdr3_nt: TGTGCCAGCAGGGCAACGGAACTAGCGCAGATATACAATGAGCAGTTCTTC

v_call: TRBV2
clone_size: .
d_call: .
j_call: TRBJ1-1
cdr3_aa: CASSETGNTEAFF
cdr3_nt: TGTGCCAGCAGTGAAACGGGGAACACTGAAGCTTTCTTT

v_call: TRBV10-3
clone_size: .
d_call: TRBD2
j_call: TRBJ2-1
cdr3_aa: CAISEFSGLAGSYNEQFF
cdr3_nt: TGTGCCATCAGTGAATTCTCGGGACTAGCGGGTTCCTACAATGAGCAGTTCTTC

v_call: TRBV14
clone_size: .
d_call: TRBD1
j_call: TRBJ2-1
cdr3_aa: CASSQYRGDEQFF
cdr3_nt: TGTGCCAGCAGCCAATACAGGGGAGATGAGCAGTTCTTC

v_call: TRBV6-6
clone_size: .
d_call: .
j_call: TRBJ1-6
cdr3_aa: CASRDDRTYNSPLHF
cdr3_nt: TGTGCCAGCAGAGACGACAGAACTTATAATTCACCCCTCCACTTT

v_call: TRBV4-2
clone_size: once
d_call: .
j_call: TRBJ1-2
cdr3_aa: CASSQVQQPYGYTF
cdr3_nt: TGTGCCAGCAGCCAAGTTCAACAGCCCTATGGCTACACCTTC

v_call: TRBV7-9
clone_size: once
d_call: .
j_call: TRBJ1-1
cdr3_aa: CASARGEINTEAFF
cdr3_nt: TGTGCCAGCGCACGGGGGGAGATTAACACTGAAGCTTTCTTT

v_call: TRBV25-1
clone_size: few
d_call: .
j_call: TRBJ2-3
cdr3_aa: CASSPYRGAADTQYF
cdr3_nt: TGTGCCAGCAGTCCCTATCGGGGGGCCGCAGATACGCAGTATTTT

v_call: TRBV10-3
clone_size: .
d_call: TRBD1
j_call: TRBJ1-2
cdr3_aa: CAISNPGQGDVGYTF
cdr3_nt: TGTGCCATCAGCAACCCGGGACAGGGGGATGTTGGCTACACCTTC

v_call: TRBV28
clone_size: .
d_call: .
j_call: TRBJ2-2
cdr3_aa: CASSFYTGELFF
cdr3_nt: TGTGCCAGCAGTTTCTACACCGGGGAGCTGTTTTTT

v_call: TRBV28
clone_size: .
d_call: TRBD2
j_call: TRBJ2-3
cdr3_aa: CASSLVASGALTDTQYF
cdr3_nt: TGTGCCAGCAGTTTAGTGGCTAGCGGAGCCCTCACAGATACGCAGTATTTT

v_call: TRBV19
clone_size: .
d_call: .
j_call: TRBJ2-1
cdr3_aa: CASSPYRDNNEQFF
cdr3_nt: TGTGCCAGTAGTCCATACCGGGACAACAATGAGCAGTTCTTC

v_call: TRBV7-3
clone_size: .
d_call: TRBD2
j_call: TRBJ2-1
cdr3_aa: CASSRYGTSGGDEQFF
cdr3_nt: TGTGCCAGCAGCCGGTACGGGACTAGCGGGGGAGATGAGCAGTTCTTC

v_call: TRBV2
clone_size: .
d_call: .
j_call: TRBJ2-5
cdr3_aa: CASSEARETQYF
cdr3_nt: TGTGCCAGCAGTGAAGCGCGGGAGACCCAGTACTTC

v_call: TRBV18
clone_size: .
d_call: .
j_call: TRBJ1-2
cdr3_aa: CASSPFETEDYGYTF
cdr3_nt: TGTGCCAGCTCACCCTTCGAGACAGAAGACTATGGCTACACCTTC

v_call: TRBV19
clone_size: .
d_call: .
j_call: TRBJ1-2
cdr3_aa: CASSPDSINYGYTF
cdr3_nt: TGTGCCAGTAGCCCCGACAGCATTAACTATGGCTACACCTTC

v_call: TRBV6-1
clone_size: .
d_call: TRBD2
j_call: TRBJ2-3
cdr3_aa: CASSDGAGSTDTQYF
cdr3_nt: TGTGCCAGCAGTGATGGAGCGGGGAGCACAGATACGCAGTATTTT

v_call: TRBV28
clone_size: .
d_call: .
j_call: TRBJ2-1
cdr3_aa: CASSLSGQSNNEQFF
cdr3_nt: TGTGCCAGCAGTTTATCTGGACAGTCCAACAATGAGCAGTTCTTC

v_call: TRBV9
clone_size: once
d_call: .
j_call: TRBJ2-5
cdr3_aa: CASSVGPGGGGLSNQETQYF
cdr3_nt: TGTGCCAGCAGCGTAGGGCCCGGGGGAGGAGGGCTGAGTAACCAAGAGACCCAGTACTTC

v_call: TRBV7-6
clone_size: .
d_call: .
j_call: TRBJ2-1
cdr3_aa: CASSLSNEQFF
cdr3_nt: TGTGCCAGCAGCTTATCAAATGAGCAGTTCTTC

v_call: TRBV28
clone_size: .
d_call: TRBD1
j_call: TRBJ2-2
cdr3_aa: CASSLTGVNTGELFF
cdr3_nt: TGTGCCAGCAGTTTGACAGGGGTGAACACCGGGGAGCTGTTTTTT

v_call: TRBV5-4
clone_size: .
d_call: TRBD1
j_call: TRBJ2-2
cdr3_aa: CASSAPGQGYTGELFF
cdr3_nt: TGTGCCAGCAGTGCACCGGGACAGGGGTACACCGGGGAGCTGTTTTTT

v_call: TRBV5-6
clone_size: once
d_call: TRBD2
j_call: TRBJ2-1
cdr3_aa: CASSPGLAFEQFF
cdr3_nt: TGTGCCAGCAGCCCCGGACTAGCATTTGAGCAGTTCTTC

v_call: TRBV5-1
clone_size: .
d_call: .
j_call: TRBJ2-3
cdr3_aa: CASSLGWGRALDTQYF
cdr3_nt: TGCGCCAGCAGCTTGGGGTGGGGCAGGGCCCTAGATACGCAGTATTTT

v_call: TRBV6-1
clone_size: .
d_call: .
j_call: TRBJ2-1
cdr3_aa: CASSENGATYNEQFF
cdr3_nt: TGTGCCAGCAGTGAAAATGGGGCCACCTACAATGAGCAGTTCTTC

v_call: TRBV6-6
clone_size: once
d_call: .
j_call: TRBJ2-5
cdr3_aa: CASSYPPTEETQYF
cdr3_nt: TGTGCCAGCAGTTACCCCCCGACAGAAGAGACCCAGTACTTC

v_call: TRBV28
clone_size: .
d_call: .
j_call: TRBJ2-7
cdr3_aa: CASSTSTDYEQYF
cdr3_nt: TGTGCCAGCAGTACATCCACAGACTACGAGCAGTACTTC

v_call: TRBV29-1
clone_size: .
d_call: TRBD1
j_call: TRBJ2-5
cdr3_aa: CSVERGWGGTGVRETQYF
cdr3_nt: TGCAGCGTTGAAAGGGGGTGGGGAGGGACAGGGGTGAGAGAGACCCAGTACTTC

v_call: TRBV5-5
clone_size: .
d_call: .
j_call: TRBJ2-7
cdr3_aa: CASSLVAGSGEQYF
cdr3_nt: TGTGCCAGCAGCTTGGTTGCTGGGAGCGGCGAGCAGTACTTC

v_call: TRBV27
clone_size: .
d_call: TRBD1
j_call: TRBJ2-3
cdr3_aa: CASSFQTGGTDTQYF
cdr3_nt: TGTGCCAGCAGTTTCCAGACAGGGGGCACAGATACGCAGTATTTT

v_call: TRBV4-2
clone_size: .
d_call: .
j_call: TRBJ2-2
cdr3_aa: CASSQGRGQYLNTGELFF
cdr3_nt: TGTGCCAGCAGCCAAGGTAGAGGGCAGTACCTTAACACCGGGGAGCTGTTTTTT

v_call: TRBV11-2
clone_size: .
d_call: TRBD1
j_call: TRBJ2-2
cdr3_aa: CASSTRDRGRGELFF
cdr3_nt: TGTGCCAGCAGTACAAGGGACAGGGGGCGGGGGGAGCTGTTTTTT

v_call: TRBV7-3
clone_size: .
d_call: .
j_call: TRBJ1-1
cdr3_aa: CASSLGGANTEAFF
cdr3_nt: TGTGCCAGCAGCTTGGGAGGGGCGAACACTGAAGCTTTCTTT

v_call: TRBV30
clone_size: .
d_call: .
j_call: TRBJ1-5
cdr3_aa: CAWTSGHNQPQHF
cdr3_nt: TGTGCCTGGACGTCAGGGCACAATCAGCCCCAGCATTTT

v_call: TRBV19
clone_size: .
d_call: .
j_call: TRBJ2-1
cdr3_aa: CASSTDRAPSQFF
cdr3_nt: TGTGCCAGTAGTACCGACAGAGCCCCATCGCAGTTCTTC

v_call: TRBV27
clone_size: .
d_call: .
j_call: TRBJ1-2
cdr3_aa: CASSLGPFDYGYTF
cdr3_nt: TGTGCCAGCAGTTTAGGGCCTTTTGACTATGGCTACACCTTC

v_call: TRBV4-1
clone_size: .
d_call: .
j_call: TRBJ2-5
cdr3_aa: CASSQELSSMAETQYF
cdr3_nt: TGCGCCAGCAGCCAAGAGCTGAGTAGCATGGCCGAGACCCAGTACTTC

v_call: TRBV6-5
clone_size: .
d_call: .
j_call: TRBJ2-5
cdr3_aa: CASSYSPGGEIQTQYF
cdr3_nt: TGTGCCAGCAGTTACTCACCAGGAGGAGAGATTCAGACCCAGTACTTC

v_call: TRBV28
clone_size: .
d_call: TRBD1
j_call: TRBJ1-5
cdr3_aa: CASSYGGQFSNQPQHF
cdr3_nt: TGTGCCAGCAGTTACGGGGGACAGTTTAGCAATCAGCCCCAGCATTTT

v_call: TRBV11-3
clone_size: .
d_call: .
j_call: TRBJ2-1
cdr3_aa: CASSRNDQGFGNEQFF
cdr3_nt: TGTGCCAGCAGCCGAAACGATCAGGGGTTCGGCAATGAGCAGTTCTTC

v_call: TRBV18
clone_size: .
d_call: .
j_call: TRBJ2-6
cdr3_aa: CASSLQGTGANVLTF
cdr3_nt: TGTGCCAGCTCACTACAGGGTACTGGGGCCAACGTCCTGACTTTC

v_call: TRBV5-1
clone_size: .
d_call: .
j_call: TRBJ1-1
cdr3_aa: CASSPVGGMNTEAFF
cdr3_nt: TGCGCCAGCAGCCCGGTAGGGGGTATGAACACTGAAGCTTTCTTT

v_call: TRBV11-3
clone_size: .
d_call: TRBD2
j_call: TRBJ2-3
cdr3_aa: CASSLRTSGGDTQYF
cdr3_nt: TGTGCCAGCAGCTTGCGGACTAGCGGGGGGGATACGCAGTATTTT

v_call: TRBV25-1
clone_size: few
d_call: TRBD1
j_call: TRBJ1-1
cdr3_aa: CASSDYRGPEAFF
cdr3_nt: TGTGCCAGCAGTGACTACAGGGGACCTGAAGCTTTCTTT

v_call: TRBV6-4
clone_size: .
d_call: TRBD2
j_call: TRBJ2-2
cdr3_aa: CASSDRAGGTGELFF
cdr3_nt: TGTGCCAGCAGTGACCGAGCGGGGGGCACCGGGGAGCTGTTTTTT

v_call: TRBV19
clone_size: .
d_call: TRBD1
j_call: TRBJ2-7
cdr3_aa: CASSVAGGYEQYF
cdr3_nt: TGTGCCAGTAGTGTTGCAGGGGGCTACGAGCAGTACTTC

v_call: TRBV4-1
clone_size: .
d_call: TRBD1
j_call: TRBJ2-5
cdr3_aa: CASSQALGTGAQETQYF
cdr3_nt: TGCGCCAGCAGCCAAGCTTTGGGGACAGGCGCGCAAGAGACCCAGTACTTC

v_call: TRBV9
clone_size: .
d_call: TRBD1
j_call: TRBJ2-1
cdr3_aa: CASSVVQGAYNEQFF
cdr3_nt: TGTGCCAGCAGCGTAGTACAGGGGGCGTACAATGAGCAGTTCTTC

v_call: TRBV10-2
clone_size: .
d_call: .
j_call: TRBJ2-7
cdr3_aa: CASSVLGPDSYEQYF
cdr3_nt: TGCGCCAGCAGTGTCTTGGGGCCAGACTCCTACGAGCAGTACTTC